The TCR beta chain described here comes from a study of blood T cell repertoires in COVID-19. Assay: immunoSEQ multiplex PCR; the TCRdb copy retains only in-frame clones and omits some. This table has some 220,000 clones, around 85% appearing once. CDR1 and CDR2 (germline): SGHVS, FQNEAQ. V shed 5 bases and J shed 6 bases, with 14 bases lying between them. This CDR3 has 14 residues. The sequencing sample was made of PBMCs or T cells enriched from blood (not recorded which). The sequence was collected from a woman aged 50 to 65 in a cohort exposed to, infected with or recovered from COVID-19 (not recorded which). The genes are TRBV7-8 and TRBJ1-5, with D possibly being TRBD1 (5 bases). The CDR3 loop reads CASSPMEGIQPQHF. In DNA form, the CDR3 reads TGTGCCAGCAGCCCCATGGAGGGGATTCAGCCCCAGCATTTT.